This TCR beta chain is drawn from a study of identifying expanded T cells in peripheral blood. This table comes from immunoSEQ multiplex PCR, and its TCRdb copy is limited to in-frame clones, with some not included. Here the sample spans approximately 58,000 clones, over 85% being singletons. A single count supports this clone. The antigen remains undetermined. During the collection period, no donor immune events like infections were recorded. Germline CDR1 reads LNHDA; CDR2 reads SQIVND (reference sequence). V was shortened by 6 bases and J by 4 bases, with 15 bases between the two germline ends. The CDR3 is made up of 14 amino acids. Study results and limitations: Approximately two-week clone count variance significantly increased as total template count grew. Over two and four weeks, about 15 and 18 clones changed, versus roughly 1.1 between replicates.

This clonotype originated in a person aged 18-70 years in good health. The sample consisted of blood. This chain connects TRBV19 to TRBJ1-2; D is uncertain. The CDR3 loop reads CASSQTDWIYGYTF. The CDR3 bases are TGTGCCAGTAGCCAAACCGACTGGATCTATGGCTACACCTTC.